This T cell receptor (beta chain) was identified in a study of beta chain features in type 1 diabetes. About the study: Age, gender, cell numbers and subset yield matched between patients and controls.

In total, each donor contributed a single heparinised blood draw that averaged about 120 mL. Study-level findings and limits: VDJ junctions in type 1 diabetes patients carried more deletions and fewer insertions.

This clone has only one observation. Its antigen is unidentified. This may come from a read error, since a much larger clone is one base off. What was sequenced were expressed TCRB transcripts, since all of the isolated RNA had been reverse transcribed. Assay used: immunoSEQ multiplex PCR; TCRdb lists only in-frame clones, some missing. The sample holds just under 150,000 clones, about 10% seen once. In germline, CDR1 is SGHTA, CDR2 FQGNSA. CDR3 length equals 14 residues. The junction had 1 base not matched to a gene; V was cut back by 4 bases and J by 2 bases. The J gene is TRBJ2-7, the V gene TRBV7-2; TRBD1 aligns across 11 bases. Sequencing was done on a sample of naive CD4+ T cells from blood. The receptor's source is a man aged 18 to 29 in good health. CDR3 loop: CASSSGQGAYEQYF. DNA for the CDR3: TGTGCCAGCAGCTCGGGACAGGGGGCCTACGAGCAGTACTTC.